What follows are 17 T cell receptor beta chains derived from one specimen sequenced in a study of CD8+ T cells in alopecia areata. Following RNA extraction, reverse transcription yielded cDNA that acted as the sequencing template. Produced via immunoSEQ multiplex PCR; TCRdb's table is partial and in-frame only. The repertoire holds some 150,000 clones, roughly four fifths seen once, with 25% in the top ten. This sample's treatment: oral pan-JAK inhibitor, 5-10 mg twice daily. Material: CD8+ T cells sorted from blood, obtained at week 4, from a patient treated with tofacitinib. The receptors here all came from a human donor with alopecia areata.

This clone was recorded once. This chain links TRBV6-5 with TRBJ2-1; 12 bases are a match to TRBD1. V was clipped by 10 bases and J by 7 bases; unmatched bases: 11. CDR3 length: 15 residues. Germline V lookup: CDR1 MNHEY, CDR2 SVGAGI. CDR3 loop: CATRLGQGAWNEQFF. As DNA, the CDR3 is TGTGCCACACGATTGGGACAGGGGGCTTGGAATGAGCAGTTCTTC.

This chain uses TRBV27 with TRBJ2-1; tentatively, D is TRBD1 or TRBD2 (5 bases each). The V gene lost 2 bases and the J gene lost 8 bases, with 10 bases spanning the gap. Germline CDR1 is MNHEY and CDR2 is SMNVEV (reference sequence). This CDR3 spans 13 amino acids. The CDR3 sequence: CASSLRGRDEQFF. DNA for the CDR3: TGTGCCAGCAGTTTAAGGGGACGGGATGAGCAGTTCTTC.

The CDR3 here is CASRGRGGRTQYF. CDR3 DNA: TGTGCCAGCCGGGGGCGGGGGGGCCGTACGCAGTATTTT. V is TRBV27 and J is TRBJ2-3, with TRBD2 identical over 9 bases. Germline CDR1 MNHEY, CDR2 SMNVEV (reference sequence). J gave up 8 bases and V 8 bases, and 8 bases lay outside the gene matches. This CDR3 has 13 amino acids.

The CDR3 sequence is CASSSEGLDMSYEQYF. In DNA, the CDR3 is TGTGCCAGCAGCTCCGAGGGACTAGATATGTCCTACGAGCAGTACTTC. The V gene is TRBV7-2, the J gene TRBJ2-7; 8 positions match TRBD2. The CDR3 has 16 residues. Per germline, CDR1 SGHTA and CDR2 FQGNSA. V lost 4 bases, J lost 1 base, and 9 bases stayed unmatched.

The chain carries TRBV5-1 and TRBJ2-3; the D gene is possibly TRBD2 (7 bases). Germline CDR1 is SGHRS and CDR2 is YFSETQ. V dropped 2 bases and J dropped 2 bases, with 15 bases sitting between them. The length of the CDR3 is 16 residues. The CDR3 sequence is CASSFVGGGPTDTQYF. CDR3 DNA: TGCGCCAGCAGCTTTGTCGGCGGGGGCCCCACAGATACGCAGTATTTT. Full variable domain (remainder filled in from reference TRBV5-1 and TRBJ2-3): KAGVTQTPRYLIKTRGQQVTLSCSPISGHRSVSWYQQTPGQGLQFLFEYFSETQRNKGNFPGRFSGRQFSNSRSEMNVSTLELGDSALYLCASSFVGGGPTDTQYFGPGTRLTVL.

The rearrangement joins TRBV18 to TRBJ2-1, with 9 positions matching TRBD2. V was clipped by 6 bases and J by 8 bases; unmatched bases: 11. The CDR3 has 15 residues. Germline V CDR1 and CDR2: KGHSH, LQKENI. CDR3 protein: CASSQSAGGPHEQFF. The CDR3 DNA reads TGTGCCAGCTCTCAGAGCGCGGGGGGGCCCCATGAGCAGTTCTTC.

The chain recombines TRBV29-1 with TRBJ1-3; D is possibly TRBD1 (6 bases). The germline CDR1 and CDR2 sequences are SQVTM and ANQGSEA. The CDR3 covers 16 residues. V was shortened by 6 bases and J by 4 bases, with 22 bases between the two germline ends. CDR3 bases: TGCAGCGTCCACCCCCGCCGGACAGTGGGAGGAAACACCATATATTTT. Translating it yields CSVHPRRTVGGNTIYF.

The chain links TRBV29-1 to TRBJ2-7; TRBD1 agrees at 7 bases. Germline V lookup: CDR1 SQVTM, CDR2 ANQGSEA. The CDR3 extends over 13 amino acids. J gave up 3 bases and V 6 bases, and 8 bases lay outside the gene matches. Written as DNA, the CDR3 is TGCAGCGTATACGTGACAGGGATCTACGAGCAGTACTTC. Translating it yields CSVYVTGIYEQYF.

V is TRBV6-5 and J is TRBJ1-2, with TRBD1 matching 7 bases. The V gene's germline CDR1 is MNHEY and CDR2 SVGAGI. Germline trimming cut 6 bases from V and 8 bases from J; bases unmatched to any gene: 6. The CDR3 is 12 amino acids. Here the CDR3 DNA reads TGTGCCAGCAGGCACAGGGGAGAAGGCTACACCTTC. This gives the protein CASRHRGEGYTF.

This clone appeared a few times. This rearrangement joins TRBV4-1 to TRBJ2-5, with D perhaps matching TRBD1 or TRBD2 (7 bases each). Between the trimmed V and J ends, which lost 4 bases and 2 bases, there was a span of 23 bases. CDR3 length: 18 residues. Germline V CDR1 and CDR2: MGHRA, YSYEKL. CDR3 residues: CASSPGGQRGPNQETQYF. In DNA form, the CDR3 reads TGCGCCAGCAGCCCAGGGGGGCAGCGGGGACCAAATCAAGAGACCCAGTACTTC.

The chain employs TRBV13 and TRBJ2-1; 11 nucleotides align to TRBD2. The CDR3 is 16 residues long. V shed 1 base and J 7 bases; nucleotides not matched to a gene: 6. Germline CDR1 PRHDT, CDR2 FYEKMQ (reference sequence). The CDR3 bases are TGTGCCAGCAGCTTAGTCCGACTAGCGGGGCAAAATGAGCAGTTCTTC. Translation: CASSLVRLAGQNEQFF.

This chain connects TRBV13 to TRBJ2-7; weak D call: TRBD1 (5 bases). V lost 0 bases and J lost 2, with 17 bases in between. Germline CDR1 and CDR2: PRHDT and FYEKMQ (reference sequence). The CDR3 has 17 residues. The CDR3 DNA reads TGTGCCAGCAGCTTAGGACAGGCATCCTTTCCCACCTACGAGCAGTACTTC. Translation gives CASSLGQASFPTYEQYF.

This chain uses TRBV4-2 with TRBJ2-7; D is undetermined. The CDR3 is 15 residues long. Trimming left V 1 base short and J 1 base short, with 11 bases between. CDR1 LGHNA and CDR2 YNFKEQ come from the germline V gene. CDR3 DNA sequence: TGTGCCAGCAGCCAAGGCAGTCAGGCGTCCTACGAGCAGTACTTC. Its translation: CASSQGSQASYEQYF.

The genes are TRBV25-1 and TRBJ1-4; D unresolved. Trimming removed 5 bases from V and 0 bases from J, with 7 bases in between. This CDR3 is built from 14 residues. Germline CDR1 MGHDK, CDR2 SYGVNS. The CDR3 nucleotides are TGTGCCAGCAGTAGATACACAACTAATGAAAAACTGTTTTTT. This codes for CASSRYTTNEKLFF.

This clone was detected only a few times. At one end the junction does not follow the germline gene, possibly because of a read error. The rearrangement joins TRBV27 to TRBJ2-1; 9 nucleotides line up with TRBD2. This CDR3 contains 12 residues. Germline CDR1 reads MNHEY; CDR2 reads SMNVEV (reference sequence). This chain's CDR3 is CAVGLALNEQFF. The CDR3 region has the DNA TGCGCCGTGGGACTAGCCTTAAATGAGCAGTTCTTC.

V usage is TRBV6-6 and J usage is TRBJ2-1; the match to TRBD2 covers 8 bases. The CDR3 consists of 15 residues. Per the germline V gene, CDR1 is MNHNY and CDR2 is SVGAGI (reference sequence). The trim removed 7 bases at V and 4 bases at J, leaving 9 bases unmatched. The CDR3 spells CASTPTAGEYNEQFF. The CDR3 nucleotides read TGTGCCAGCACCCCTACAGCGGGGGAATACAATGAGCAGTTCTTC.

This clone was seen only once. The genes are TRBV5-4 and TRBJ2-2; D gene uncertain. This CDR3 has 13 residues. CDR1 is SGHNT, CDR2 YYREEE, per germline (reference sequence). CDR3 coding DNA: TGTGTCATTACGGACCTCACCTCCGGGGAGCTGTTTTTT. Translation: CVITDLTSGELFF.